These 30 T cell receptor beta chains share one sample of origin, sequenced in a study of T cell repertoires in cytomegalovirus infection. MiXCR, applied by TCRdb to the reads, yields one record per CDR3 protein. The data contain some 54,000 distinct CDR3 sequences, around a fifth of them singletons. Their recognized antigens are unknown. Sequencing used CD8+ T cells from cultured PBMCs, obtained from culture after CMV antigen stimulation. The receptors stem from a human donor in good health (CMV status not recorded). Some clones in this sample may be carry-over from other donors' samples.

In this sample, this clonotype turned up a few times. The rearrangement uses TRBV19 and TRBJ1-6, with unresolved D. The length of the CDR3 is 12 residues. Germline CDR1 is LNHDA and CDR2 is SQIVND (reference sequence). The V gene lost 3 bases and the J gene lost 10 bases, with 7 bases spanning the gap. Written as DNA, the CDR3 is TGTGCCAGTAGTATTGGCGAGTCACCCCTCCACTTT. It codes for CASSIGESPLHF.

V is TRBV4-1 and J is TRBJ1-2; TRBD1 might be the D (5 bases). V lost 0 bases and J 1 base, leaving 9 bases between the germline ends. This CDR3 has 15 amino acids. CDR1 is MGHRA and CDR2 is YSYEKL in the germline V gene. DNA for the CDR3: TGCGCCAGCAGCCAAGATAACAGGATTAACTATGGCTACACCTTC. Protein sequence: CASSQDNRINYGYTF.

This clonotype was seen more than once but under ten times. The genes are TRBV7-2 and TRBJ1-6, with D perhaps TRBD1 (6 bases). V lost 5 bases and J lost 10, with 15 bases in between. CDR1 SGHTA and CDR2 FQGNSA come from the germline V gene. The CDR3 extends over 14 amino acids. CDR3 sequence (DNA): TGTGCCAGCAGCCCCCACACGACAGGATCACCCCTCCACTTT. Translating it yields CASSPHTTGSPLHF.

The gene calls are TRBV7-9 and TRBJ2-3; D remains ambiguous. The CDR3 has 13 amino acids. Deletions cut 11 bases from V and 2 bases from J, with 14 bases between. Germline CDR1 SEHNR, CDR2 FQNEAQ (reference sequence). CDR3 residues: CAGSTSVTDTQYF. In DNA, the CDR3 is TGTGCCGGCTCTACGAGCGTCACAGATACGCAGTATTTT. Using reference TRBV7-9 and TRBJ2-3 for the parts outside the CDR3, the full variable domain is DTGVSQNPRHKITKRGQNVTFRCDPISEHNRLYWYRQTLGQGPEFLTYFQNEAQLEKSRLLSDRFSAERPKGSFSTLEIQRTEQGDSAMYLCAGSTSVTDTQYFGPGTRLTVL.

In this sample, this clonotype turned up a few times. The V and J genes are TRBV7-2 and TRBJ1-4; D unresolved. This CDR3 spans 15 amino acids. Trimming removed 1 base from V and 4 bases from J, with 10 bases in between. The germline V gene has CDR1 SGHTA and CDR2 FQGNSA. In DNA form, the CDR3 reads TGTGCCAGCAGCTTAGGCGGTTCCTTTAATGAAAAACTGTTTTTT. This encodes CASSLGGSFNEKLFF.

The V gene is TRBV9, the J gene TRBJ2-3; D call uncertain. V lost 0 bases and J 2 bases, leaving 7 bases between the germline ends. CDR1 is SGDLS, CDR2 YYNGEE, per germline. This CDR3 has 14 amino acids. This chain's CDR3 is CASSVVANTDTQYF. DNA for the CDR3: TGTGCCAGCAGCGTAGTGGCTAACACAGATACGCAGTATTTT.

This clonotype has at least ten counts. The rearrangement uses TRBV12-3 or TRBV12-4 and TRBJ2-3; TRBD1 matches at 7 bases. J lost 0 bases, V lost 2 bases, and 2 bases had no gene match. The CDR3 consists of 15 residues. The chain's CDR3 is CASSLMTGSTDTQYF. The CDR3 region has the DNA TGTGCCAGCAGTTTAATGACAGGGAGCACAGATACGCAGTATTTT.

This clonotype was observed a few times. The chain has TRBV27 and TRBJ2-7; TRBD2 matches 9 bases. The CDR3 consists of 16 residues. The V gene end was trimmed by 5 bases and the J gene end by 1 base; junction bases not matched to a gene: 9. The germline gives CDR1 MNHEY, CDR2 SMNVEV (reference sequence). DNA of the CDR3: TGTGCCAGCAGTCCTTCTAGCGGGGACACTTCCTACGAGCAGTACTTC. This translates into CASSPSSGDTSYEQYF.

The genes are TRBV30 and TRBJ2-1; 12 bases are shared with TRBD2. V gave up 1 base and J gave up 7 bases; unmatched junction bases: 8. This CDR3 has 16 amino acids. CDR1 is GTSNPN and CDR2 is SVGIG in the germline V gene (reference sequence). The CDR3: CAWSAPSGGAWNEQFF. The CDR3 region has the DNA TGTGCCTGGAGTGCTCCTAGCGGGGGGGCTTGGAATGAGCAGTTCTTC.

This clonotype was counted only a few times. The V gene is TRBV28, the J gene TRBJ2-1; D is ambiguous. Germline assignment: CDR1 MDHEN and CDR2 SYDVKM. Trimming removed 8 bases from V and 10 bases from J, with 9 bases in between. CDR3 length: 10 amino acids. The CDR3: CASGQGEQFF. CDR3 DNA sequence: TGTGCCAGCGGGCAAGGGGAGCAGTTCTTC.

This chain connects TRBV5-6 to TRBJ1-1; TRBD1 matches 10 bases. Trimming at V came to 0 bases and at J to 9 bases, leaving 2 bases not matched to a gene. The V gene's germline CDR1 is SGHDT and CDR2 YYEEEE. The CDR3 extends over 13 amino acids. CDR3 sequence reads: CASSLGTGGQAFF. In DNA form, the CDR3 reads TGTGCCAGCAGCTTGGGGACAGGGGGACAAGCTTTCTTT.

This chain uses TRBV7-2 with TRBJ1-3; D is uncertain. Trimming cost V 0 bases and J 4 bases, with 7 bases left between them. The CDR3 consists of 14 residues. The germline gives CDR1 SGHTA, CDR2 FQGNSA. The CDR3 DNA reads TGTGCCAGCAGCTTAGCGGGCAGGGGAAACACCATATATTTT. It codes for CASSLAGRGNTIYF.

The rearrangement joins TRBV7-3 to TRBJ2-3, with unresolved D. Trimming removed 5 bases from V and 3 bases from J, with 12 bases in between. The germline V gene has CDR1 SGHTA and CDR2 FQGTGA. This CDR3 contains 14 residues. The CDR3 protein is CASSQTGSTDTQYF. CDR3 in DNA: TGTGCCAGCAGCCAAACTGGGTCGACAGATACGCAGTATTTT.

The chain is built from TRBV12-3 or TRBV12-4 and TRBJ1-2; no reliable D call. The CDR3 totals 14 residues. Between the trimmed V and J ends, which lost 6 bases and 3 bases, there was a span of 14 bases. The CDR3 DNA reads TGTGCCAGCAGCGGTGGGGATCCGGACTATGGCTACACCTTC. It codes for CASSGGDPDYGYTF.

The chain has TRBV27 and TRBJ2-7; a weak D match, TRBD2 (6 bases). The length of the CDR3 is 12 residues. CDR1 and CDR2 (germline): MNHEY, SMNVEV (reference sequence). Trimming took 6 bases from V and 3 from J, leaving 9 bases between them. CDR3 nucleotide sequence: TGTGCCAGCAGAGGAGGGCTCTACGAGCAGTACTTC. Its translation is CASRGGLYEQYF.

The CDR3 sequence: CASSGTSGGNVYEQYF. CDR3 in DNA: TGTGCCAGCAGCGGGACTAGCGGGGGGAATGTTTACGAGCAGTACTTC. This chain uses TRBV7-6 with TRBJ2-7, with 15 nucleotides matching TRBD2. After removal of 5 bases from V and 4 bases from J, the junction contained 6 bases not matched to a gene. CDR3 size: 16 residues. CDR1 and CDR2 from the germline V gene are SGHVS and FNYEAQ.

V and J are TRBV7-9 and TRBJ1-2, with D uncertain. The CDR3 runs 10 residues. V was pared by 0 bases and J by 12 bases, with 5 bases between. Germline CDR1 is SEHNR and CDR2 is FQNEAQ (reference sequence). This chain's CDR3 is CASSLAGNTF. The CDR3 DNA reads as TGTGCCAGCAGCTTAGCCGGGAACACCTTC.

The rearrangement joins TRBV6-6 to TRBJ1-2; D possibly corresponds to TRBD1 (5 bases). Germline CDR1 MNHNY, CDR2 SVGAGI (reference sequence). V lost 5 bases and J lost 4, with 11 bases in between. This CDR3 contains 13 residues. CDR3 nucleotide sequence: TGTGCCAGCAGTGACGGGGCAGGCTATGGCTACACCTTC. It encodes CASSDGAGYGYTF.

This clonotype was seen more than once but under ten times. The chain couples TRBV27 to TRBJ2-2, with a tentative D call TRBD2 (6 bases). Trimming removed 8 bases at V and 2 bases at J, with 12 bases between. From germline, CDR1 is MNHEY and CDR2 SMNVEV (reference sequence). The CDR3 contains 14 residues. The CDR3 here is CASQEGFNTGELFF. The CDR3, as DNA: TGTGCCAGCCAGGAGGGTTTTAACACCGGGGAGCTGTTTTTT.

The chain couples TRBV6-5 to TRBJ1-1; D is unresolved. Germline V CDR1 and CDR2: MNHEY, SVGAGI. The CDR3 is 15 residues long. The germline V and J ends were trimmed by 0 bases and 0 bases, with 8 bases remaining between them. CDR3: CASSYSATMNTEAFF. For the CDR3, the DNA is TGTGCCAGCAGTTACTCTGCAACGATGAACACTGAAGCTTTCTTT.

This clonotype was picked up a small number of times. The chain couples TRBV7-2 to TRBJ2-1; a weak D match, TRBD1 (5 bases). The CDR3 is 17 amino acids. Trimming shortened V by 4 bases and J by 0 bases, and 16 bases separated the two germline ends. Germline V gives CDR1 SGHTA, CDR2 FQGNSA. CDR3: CASSSDGAIRSYNEQFF. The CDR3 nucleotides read TGTGCCAGCAGCTCAGATGGGGCTATTCGCTCCTACAATGAGCAGTTCTTC.

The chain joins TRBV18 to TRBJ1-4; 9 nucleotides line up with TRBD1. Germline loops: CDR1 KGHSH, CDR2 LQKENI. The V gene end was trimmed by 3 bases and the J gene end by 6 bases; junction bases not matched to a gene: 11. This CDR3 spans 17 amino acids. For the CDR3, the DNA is TGTGCCAGCTCACCCGGGACAGGGAAGTGGTTCGATGAAAAACTGTTTTTT. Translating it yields CASSPGTGKWFDEKLFF.

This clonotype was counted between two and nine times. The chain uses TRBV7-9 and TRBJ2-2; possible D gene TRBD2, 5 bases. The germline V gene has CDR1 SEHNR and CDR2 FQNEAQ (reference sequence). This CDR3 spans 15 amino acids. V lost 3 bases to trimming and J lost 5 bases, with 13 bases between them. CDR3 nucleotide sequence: TGTGCCAGCAGCTTCATCCGGGGTGGTACCGGGGAGCTGTTTTTT. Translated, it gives CASSFIRGGTGELFF. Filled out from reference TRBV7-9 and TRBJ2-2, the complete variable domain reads DTGVSQNPRHKITKRGQNVTFRCDPISEHNRLYWYRQTLGQGPEFLTYFQNEAQLEKSRLLSDRFSAERPKGSFSTLEIQRTEQGDSAMYLCASSFIRGGTGELFFGEGSRLTVL.

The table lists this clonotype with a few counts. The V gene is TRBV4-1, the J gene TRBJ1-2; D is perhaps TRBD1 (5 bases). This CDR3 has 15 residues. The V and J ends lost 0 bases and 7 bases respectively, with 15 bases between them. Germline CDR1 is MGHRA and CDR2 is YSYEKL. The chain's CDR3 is CASSQDPGALGGYTF. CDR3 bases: TGCGCCAGCAGCCAAGATCCCGGGGCTCTGGGTGGCTACACCTTC.

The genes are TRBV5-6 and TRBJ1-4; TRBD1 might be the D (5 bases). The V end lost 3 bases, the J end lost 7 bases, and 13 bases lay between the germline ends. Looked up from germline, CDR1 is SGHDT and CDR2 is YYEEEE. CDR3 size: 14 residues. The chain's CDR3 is CASSSGVIGEKLFF. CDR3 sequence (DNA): TGTGCCAGCAGCTCGGGGGTGATCGGTGAAAAACTGTTTTTT.

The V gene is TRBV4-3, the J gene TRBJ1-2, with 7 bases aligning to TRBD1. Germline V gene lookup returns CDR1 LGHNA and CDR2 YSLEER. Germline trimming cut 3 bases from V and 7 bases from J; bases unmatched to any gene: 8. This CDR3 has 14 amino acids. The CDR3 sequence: CASSHRQGLAGYTF. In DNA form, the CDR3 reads TGCGCCAGCAGCCATAGACAGGGCCTTGCTGGCTACACCTTC.

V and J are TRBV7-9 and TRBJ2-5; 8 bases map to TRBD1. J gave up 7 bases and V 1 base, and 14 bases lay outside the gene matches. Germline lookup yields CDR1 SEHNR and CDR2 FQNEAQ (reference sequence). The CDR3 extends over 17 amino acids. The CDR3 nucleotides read TGTGCCAGCAGCTTAGGCGAACAGGGGGTCCTCGTATTGACCCAGTACTTC. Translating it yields CASSLGEQGVLVLTQYF.

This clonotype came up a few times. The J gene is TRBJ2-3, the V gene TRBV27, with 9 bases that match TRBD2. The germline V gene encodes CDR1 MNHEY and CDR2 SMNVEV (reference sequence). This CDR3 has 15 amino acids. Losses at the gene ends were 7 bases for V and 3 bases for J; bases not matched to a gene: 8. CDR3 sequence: CASIRAGGTTDTQYF. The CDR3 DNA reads TGTGCCAGCATTCGAGCGGGGGGCACTACAGATACGCAGTATTTT.

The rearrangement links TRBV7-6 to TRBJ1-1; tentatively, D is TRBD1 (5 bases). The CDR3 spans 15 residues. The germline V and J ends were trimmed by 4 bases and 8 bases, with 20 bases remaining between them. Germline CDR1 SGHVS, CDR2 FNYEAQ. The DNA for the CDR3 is TGTGCCAGCAGCTCCCCGTTTGAGGCTCGGGGCGAAGCTTTCTTT. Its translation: CASSSPFEARGEAFF.

DNA of the CDR3: TGTGCTAGTGGTTTTGGGAACAATGAGCAGTTCTTC. Its protein product is CASGFGNNEQFF. The chain is built from TRBV12-5 and TRBJ2-1; D call uncertain. CDR3 size: 12 residues. Germline CDR1 and CDR2: LGHNT and FRNRAP. The germline V and J ends were trimmed by 3 bases and 5 bases, with 5 bases remaining between them.